Sequencing of this TCR beta chain was carried out in a study of blood T cell repertoires in COVID-19. Here immunoSEQ multiplex PCR was the method, and the copy in TCRdb shows in-frame clones only, minus some. The sample contains 200,000 to 300,000 clones, 84% of which appear only once. V lost 4 bases, J lost 3 bases, and 7 bases lay in between. CDR3 size: 13 residues. The source is a man in his 60s with acute or convalescent COVID-19. The chain links TRBV12-3 or TRBV12-4 to TRBJ1-5; D not resolved. Sequencing was done on a sample of peripheral blood. CDR3 residues: CASSYGDNQPQHF. In DNA, the CDR3 is TGTGCCAGCAGTTACGGGGACAATCAGCCCCAGCATTTT.